This T cell receptor (beta chain) was recorded in a study of T cells in Graves' hyperthyroidism and ophthalmopathy. An absence of ophthalmopathy progression within 18 months meant stable Graves' hyperthyroidism. Patients were excluded because of uncontrolled infection, other autoimmune disease, pregnancy or lactation. Diagnosing involved the use of clinical symptoms, serum thyroxine and TRAb, thyroid ultrasound and orbital computed tomography. V was clipped by 4 bases and J by 2 bases, with 14 bases between them. Germline CDR1 reads SEHNR; CDR2 reads FQNEAQ (reference sequence). The CDR3 covers 16 residues. Study conclusions and caveats: In blood, most of the thyroid clonotypes expanded above 0.001 were also present.

As regards this clonotype: What it binds is not known.

The CDR3 regions of TCR beta were amplified from RNA transcripts. The HTBI primer set drove a first-round RT-PCR of the TCR CDR3. Via MiXCR, TCRdb re-called the multiplex PCR reads, giving one row per CDR3 protein. Found here are hundreds of thousands of distinct CDR3 sequences, about 38% of them singletons; the top ten hold roughly 8.3%. The chain carries TRBV7-9 and TRBJ1-4, with no clear D. This clonotype was sampled from a man aged 18 to 29 with Graves' hyperthyroidism. The source material was blood. CDR3: CASSSPDRPTNEKLFF. The CDR3 DNA sequence: TGTGCCAGCAGCTCCCCGGACCGGCCTACTAATGAAAAACTGTTTTTT.